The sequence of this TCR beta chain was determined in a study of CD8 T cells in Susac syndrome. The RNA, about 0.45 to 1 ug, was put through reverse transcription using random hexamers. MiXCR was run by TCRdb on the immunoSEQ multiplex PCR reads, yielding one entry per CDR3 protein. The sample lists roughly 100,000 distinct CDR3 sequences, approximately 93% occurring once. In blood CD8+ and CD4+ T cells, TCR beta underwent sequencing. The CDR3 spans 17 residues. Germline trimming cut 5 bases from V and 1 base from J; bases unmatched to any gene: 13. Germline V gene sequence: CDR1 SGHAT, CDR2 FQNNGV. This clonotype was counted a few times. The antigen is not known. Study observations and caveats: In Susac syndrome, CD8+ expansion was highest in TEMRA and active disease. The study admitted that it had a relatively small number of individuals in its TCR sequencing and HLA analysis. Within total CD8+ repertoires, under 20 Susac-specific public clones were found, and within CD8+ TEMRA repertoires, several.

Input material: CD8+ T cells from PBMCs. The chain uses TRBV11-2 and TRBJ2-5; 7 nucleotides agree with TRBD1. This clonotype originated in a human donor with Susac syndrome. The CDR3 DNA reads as TGTGCCAGCAGCCGGATAGGGGACAGCATTTTCCAAGAGACCCAGTACTTC. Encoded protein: CASSRIGDSIFQETQYF.